Below, one T cell receptor (beta chain) is given with its context. As handled by the study authors: Estimation of nucleated cell counts relied on the amplification of reference gene primers. Repertoires were generated with immunoSEQ multiplex PCR, while TCRdb's copy carries only in-frame clones and drops some. The V and J calls and clone size are taken from that table; D and trimming were inferred from the DNA. The sample has approximately 200,000 clones, roughly 81% seen once. The data are from a study of blood T cell repertoires in COVID-19. Study-wide background: The United States, Italy and Spain supplied acute and convalescent COVID-19 samples. The cDNA or gDNA used as material had been derived from T cells, B-cell-depleted T cells, or PBMCs.

The CDR3 sequence is 15 residues long. The V gene's germline CDR1 is KGHSH and CDR2 LQKENI. The V and J ends lost 5 bases and 6 bases, in that order; junction bases with no gene match: 6. This sequence was found in a man in his forties with acute or convalescent COVID-19. The material sequenced was peripheral blood. V usage is TRBV18 and J usage is TRBJ1-6, with TRBD1 matching 8 bases. Here the CDR3 DNA reads TGTGCCAGCTCAGAGCAACAGGGGGGTAATTCACCCCTCCACTTT. Protein sequence: CASSEQQGGNSPLHF.